Shown below are 10 T cell receptor beta chains from a single sample sequenced in a study of PD-1 blockade in classical Hodgkin lymphoma. Each patient's relapse followed autologous stem cell transplantation, and brentuximab vedotin exposure varied. TCRdb keeps only in-frame clones here, not all; method: immunoSEQ multiplex PCR. The top ten clones hold about 10% of a sample with about 86,000 clones, 80% to 90% of them seen once. Source: peripheral blood mononuclear cells (PBMCs), taken before the second cycle of nivolumab. All receptors derive from a human donor with classical Hodgkin lymphoma.

The chain carries TRBV4-2 and TRBJ2-7, with TRBD1 identical over 9 bases. There are 15 residues in the CDR3. Germline values: CDR1 LGHNA, CDR2 YNFKEQ. J gave up 3 bases and V 1 base, and 4 bases lay outside the gene matches. The CDR3 reads CASSQVWDRDYEQYF. In nucleotides, the CDR3 is TGTGCCAGCAGCCAAGTGTGGGACAGGGACTACGAGCAGTACTTC.

This clone was recorded once. This chain uses TRBV13 with TRBJ2-7, with D tentatively TRBD1 or TRBD2 (5 bases each). There are 14 residues in the CDR3. Trimming stripped 5 bases from V and 0 bases from J, with 11 bases between. Germline V gene sequence: CDR1 PRHDT, CDR2 FYEKMQ (reference sequence). This CDR3 is CASSRRDGSYEQYF. CDR3 nucleotide sequence: TGTGCCAGCAGCCGACGGGACGGCTCCTACGAGCAGTACTTC.

The chain links TRBV2 to TRBJ2-2; TRBD1 is a possible D gene (6 bases). The CDR3 totals 15 residues. V was trimmed by 6 bases and J by 2 bases, leaving 13 bases between them. CDR1 is SNHLY, CDR2 FYNNEI, per germline. CDR3 region: CASRPGTYNTGELFF. CDR3 sequence (DNA): TGTGCCAGCAGACCCGGGACATATAACACCGGGGAGCTGTTTTTT.

The chain recombines TRBV30 with TRBJ2-4; D is unclear. There are 15 residues in the CDR3. Germline-derived CDR1 and CDR2 are GTSNPN and SVGIG (reference sequence). The V end was cut by 0 bases, the J end by 0 bases, with 9 bases between. CDR3 region: CAWSVPRIAKNIQYF. The CDR3 DNA sequence: TGTGCCTGGAGTGTACCCAGAATAGCCAAAAACATTCAGTACTTC. Full variable domain (outside the CDR3, taken from reference TRBV30 and TRBJ2-4): SQTIHQWPATLVQPVGSPLSLECTVEGTSNPNLYWYRQAAGRGLQLLFYSVGIGQISSEVPQNLSASRPQDRQFILSSKKLLLSDSGFYLCAWSVPRIAKNIQYFGAGTRLSVL.

The rearrangement links TRBV5-1 to TRBJ2-3; D ambiguous. The V end was cut by 3 bases, the J end by 7 bases, with 6 bases between. There are 11 residues in the CDR3. Germline V gene sequence: CDR1 SGHRS, CDR2 YFSETQ. CDR3 bases: TGCGCCAGCAGCTCGGCGTATACGCAGTATTTT. Its protein is CASSSAYTQYF.

This clone was picked up a small number of times. The rearrangement uses TRBV27 and TRBJ2-3; 7 bases match TRBD2. The CDR3 sequence is 17 residues long. CDR1 is MNHEY and CDR2 is SMNVEV in the germline V gene (reference sequence). Trimming took 5 bases from V and 2 from J; bases not matched to a gene: 13. The CDR3 loop is CASSPWGGEFATDTQYF. CDR3 bases: TGTGCCAGCAGTCCGTGGGGGGGGGAGTTTGCCACAGATACGCAGTATTTT.

The chain carries TRBV10-3 and TRBJ1-1; 9 bases are a match to TRBD1. J gave up 3 bases and V 5 bases, and 4 bases lay outside the gene matches. Germline-derived CDR1 and CDR2 are ENHRY and SYGVKD. There are 14 residues in the CDR3. In DNA form, the CDR3 reads TGTGCCATCAGTCTTGACAGGGGGGACACTGAAGCTTTCTTT. The encoded protein is CAISLDRGDTEAFF.

The chain combines TRBV6-1 with TRBJ2-5; D possibly corresponds to TRBD2 (5 bases). V was shortened by 1 base and J by 9 bases, with 12 bases between the two germline ends. The germline V gene has CDR1 MNHNS and CDR2 SASEGT. The CDR3 totals 13 residues. CDR3 DNA: TGTGCCAGCAGTGAAGACAGAACGGAGGCCCAGTACTTC. Amino acid sequence: CASSEDRTEAQYF.

This chain uses TRBV28 with TRBJ2-1; D gene unclear. Germline V gene data show CDR1 as MDHEN and CDR2 as SYDVKM. The V and J ends lost 3 bases and 0 bases respectively, with 3 bases between them. The CDR3 is made up of 13 amino acids. The CDR3 nucleotides read TGTGCCAGCAGTTTTAGCTCCTACAATGAGCAGTTCTTC. Its translation: CASSFSSYNEQFF.

The chain recombines TRBV16 with TRBJ2-5, with 10 bases identical to TRBD2. CDR1 and CDR2 (germline): KGHSY, FQNENV. CDR3 size: 15 residues. Trimming at V came to 4 bases and at J to 4 bases, leaving 6 bases not matched to a gene. The CDR3 sequence: CASSPGTSVRETQYF. In nucleotides, the CDR3 is TGTGCCAGCAGCCCAGGGACTAGCGTTCGAGAGACCCAGTACTTC.